This entry features one T cell receptor beta chain sequence. Its cognate antigen has yet to be identified. Within one base of it there is no much larger clone, and no base qualities were kept. The entry originates in a study of blood T cell repertoires in COVID-19 (TCRdb year 2020). For the study in its entirety: Samples from collaborators originated in the United States, Italy and Spain and spanned both the acute and convalescent phases of COVID-19. The prospective study material was composed of cDNA or gDNA derived from T cells, B-cell-depleted T cells, or PBMCs. Deeply sampled blood TCRbeta repertoires from subjects exposed to, actively infected with, or recovered from COVID-19 were included in the dataset. The repertoires were released in a freely available public database meant as a resource for research on the immune response to SARS-CoV-2. The samples were drawn from the first 160 participants of the ongoing ImmuneRACE study and from 1,254 subjects provided by 6 global collaborators. A de-identified subject ID, COVID-19 status, age in years and sex were almost always included in the sample metadata. Where HLA class I and class II types were available, the types were taken from metadata supplied by the sample provider, not from assay-based typing.

The collaborating institutions used their own protocols to collect whole blood in K2EDTA tubes. Collaborator samples were shipped for TCRbeta analysis as frozen whole blood, isolated PBMCs, or DNA extracted from either sample type. The research as a whole found: How much clinical and demographic metadata was included differed by source and by participant, and the metadata was provided uncurated.

TCRbeta CDR3 regions were amplified from genomic DNA by means of the immunoSEQ Assay, a bias-controlled multiplex PCR. Per the source publication's procedure: The number of nucleated cells in each sample was estimated from the amplification of reference gene primers within the assay. To quantify the absolute abundance of each unique TCRbeta CDR3 rearrangement, sequence reads were collapsed and filtered. For each sample, productive Simpson clonality was calculated as the square root of Simpson's diversity index across productive rearrangements. Here the immuneACCESS table is served through TCRdb, limited to in-frame sequences with V and J called. Missing clones are a known gap in these copies; in checked studies unresolved V genes cover under half, and the rest lacks a known reason. V and J calls and clone size are copied from that table; D and trimming were computed from the DNA. The sample has around 140,000 clones on record, about four fifths of them singletons. About 1.5% of the sample is in the top ten clones.

The sequencing sample was made of peripheral blood. The receptor's source is a man in his sixties with acute or convalescent COVID-19.

The nucleotide sequence is TGTGCCAGCAGCTTGGAAGGGGGCCCTCCTAGGGAGCAGTACTTC. This translates into CASSLEGGPPREQYF. The V gene is TRBV5-4 and the J gene is TRBJ2-7; 7 bases in the junction line up with TRBD1. CDR1 and CDR2 are drawn from the germline V gene (reference sequence): SGHNT, YYREEE. The CDR3 measures 15 amino acids from cysteine to phenylalanine. The sequence is cut down to CDR3 DNA, 45 bases in frame from base 1. Ends trimmed: V by 0 bases, J by 7 bases; bases unmatched to a gene: 10. The variable domain in full, with residues beyond the CDR3 obtained from the reference TRBV5-4 and TRBJ2-7 genes, is ETGVTQSPTHLIKTRGQQVTLRCSSQSGHNTVSWYQQALGQGPQFIFQYYREEENGRGNFPPRFSGLQFPNYSSELNVNALELDDSALYLCASSLEGGPPREQYFGPGTRLTVT.